Listed below are T cell receptor beta chains from one sample, sequenced in a study of blood T cells in healthy people across ages. TCRdb independently ran MiXCR on the 5' RACE reads; one entry per CDR3 protein. The sample consists of 800,000 to 1,300,000 distinct CDR3 sequences, 20% to 25% of them appearing once. This sample was shared with a second study, whose subject was T cells of mothers and their children.

The sequenced material came from blood. The receptor set was obtained from a girl aged 2-10 years in good health. Each CDR3 is given with its conserved first and last residue. The order of the fields is J gene, D gene, clone size, V gene, CDR3 protein, CDR3 DNA. D genes are given only for firm matches. Expanded clones are given a class, and other clones once, few, many or no size at all.

TRBJ1-4 | - | - | TRBV20-1 | CSAIRTGLNEKLFF | TGCAGTGCAATCCGGACGGGCCTTAATGAAAAACTGTTTTTT
TRBJ1-1 | - | - | TRBV20-1 | CSARGSGATEAFF | TGCAGTGCTAGGGGGTCTGGGGCGACTGAAGCTTTCTTT
TRBJ2-7 | - | few | TRBV6-2/TRBV6-3 | CASSRTVRGEQYF | TGTGCCAGCAGTAGGACAGTCCGCGGCGAGCAGTACTTC
TRBJ2-5 | TRBD1 | few | TRBV7-2 | CASSRQGAVETQYF | TGTGCCAGCAGCAGACAGGGGGCGGTGGAGACCCAGTACTTC
TRBJ2-7 | TRBD2 | many | TRBV12-3/TRBV12-4 | CASSSGGSSYEQYF | TGTGCCAGCAGTTCCGGGGGGTCATCCTACGAGCAGTACTTC
TRBJ2-6 | - | - | TRBV12-3/TRBV12-4 | CASSSTQGSNVLTF | TGTGCCAGCAGTTCAACTCAGGGTTCCAACGTCCTGACTTTC
TRBJ1-5 | - | - | TRBV6-5 | CASSLQIRQMVSNQPQHF | TGTGCCAGCAGTTTACAAATCAGACAGATGGTTAGCAATCAGCCCCAGCATTTT
TRBJ2-7 | - | few | TRBV19 | CASSKTETYEQYF | TGTGCCAGTAGTAAGACAGAGACCTACGAGCAGTACTTC
TRBJ2-1 | - | - | TRBV20-1 | CSARDYKQGGGNEQFF | TGCAGTGCTAGAGATTATAAGCAGGGAGGCGGGAATGAGCAGTTCTTC
TRBJ2-1 | TRBD2 | - | TRBV7-2 | CASSLGNRAGGGWEGQFF | TGTGCCAGCAGCTTAGGAAACAGAGCGGGAGGTGGGTGGGAAGGGCAGTTCTTC
TRBJ2-1 | TRBD2 | - | TRBV20-1 | CSAKTSGKVWDNEQFF | TGCAGTGCTAAGACTAGCGGGAAGGTTTGGGACAATGAGCAGTTCTTC
TRBJ1-4 | - | many | TRBV6-6 | CASSAGEKLFF | TGTGCCAGCAGTGCGGGGGAAAAACTGTTTTTT
TRBJ2-7 | - | - | TRBV9 | CASSPSGTSTYEQYF | TGTGCCAGCAGCCCTTCCGGGACTTCGACCTACGAGCAGTACTTC
TRBJ2-2 | - | few | TRBV24-1 | CATSEPGQGNGELFF | TGTGCCACCAGTGAGCCGGGACAAGGCAACGGGGAGCTGTTTTTT
TRBJ2-1 | - | - | TRBV29-1 | CSVSRDTSSYNERFF | TGCAGCGTCTCCCGGGACACATCCTCCTACAATGAGCGGTTCTTC
TRBJ2-7 | - | - | TRBV2 | CASTNPTGEQYF | TGTGCCAGCACGAACCCAACAGGGGAGCAGTACTTC
TRBJ1-4 | - | few | TRBV4-3 | CASSLARNERLFF | TGCGCCAGCAGCCTTGCCCGAAATGAAAGACTGTTTTTT
TRBJ1-6 | - | few | TRBV20-1 | CSATGTQGLPLHF | TGCAGTGCTACCGGGACCCAGGGTTTACCCCTCCACTTT
TRBJ2-4 | - | - | TRBV28 | CASSPLRGGSKNIQYF | TGTGCCAGCAGCCCACTCAGGGGAGGATCCAAAAACATTCAGTACTTC
TRBJ1-1 | TRBD1 | few | TRBV5-1 | CASGLRGMETEAFF | TGCGCCAGCGGCCTCAGGGGGATGGAGACTGAAGCTTTCTTT
TRBJ2-3 | - | - | TRBV4-1 | CASSPLAFGTDTQYF | TGCGCCAGCAGCCCTCTAGCGTTCGGCACAGATACGCAGTATTTT
TRBJ2-3 | TRBD1 | - | TRBV9 | CASTYGQGLADTQYF | TGTGCCAGCACGTACGGACAGGGGCTCGCAGATACGCAGTATTTT
TRBJ2-3 | TRBD1 | - | TRBV4-3 | CASSQGSGGPDTQYF | TGCGCCAGCAGCCAAGGATCAGGGGGCCCTGATACGCAGTATTTT
TRBJ1-4 | - | - | TRBV7-2 | CASSPNRVAEKLFF | TGTGCCAGCAGCCCCAACAGGGTGGCTGAAAAACTGTTTTTT
TRBJ2-5 | TRBD2 | once | TRBV5-1 | CASSSMRTSGKETQYF | TGCGCCAGCAGCTCGATGAGGACTAGCGGGAAAGAGACCCAGTACTTC
TRBJ1-4 | - | - | TRBV20-1 | CSARDGLNEKLFF | TGCAGTGCCAGAGATGGTCTTAATGAAAAACTGTTTTTT
TRBJ1-1 | TRBD1 | few | TRBV9 | CASSVELRGFSEAFF | TGTGCCAGCAGCGTAGAACTCAGGGGGTTTTCTGAAGCTTTCTTT
TRBJ2-3 | TRBD2 | few | TRBV5-1 | CVSTIGLAGGLDTQYF | TGCGTCAGCACCATAGGACTAGCGGGAGGTCTGGATACGCAGTATTTT
TRBJ2-5 | TRBD2 | few | TRBV5-5 | CASSLAWLAAKTQYF | TGTGCCAGCAGCTTGGCCTGGCTAGCGGCGAAGACCCAGTACTTC
TRBJ1-5 | - | - | TRBV27 | CASSYGPVNQPQHF | TGTGCCAGCAGTTATGGACCGGTTAATCAGCCCCAGCATTTT
TRBJ2-7 | - | - | TRBV12-3/TRBV12-4 | CASSSLAGLKPYEQYF | TGTGCCAGCAGTTCACTAGCCGGCCTCAAACCCTACGAGCAGTACTTC
TRBJ2-5 | - | - | TRBV20-1 | CSLERGQETQYF | TGCAGTCTTGAGCGCGGCCAAGAGACCCAGTACTTC
TRBJ2-2 | - | - | TRBV20-1 | CSARDWGLGNTGELFF | TGCAGTGCTAGAGATTGGGGCCTGGGGAACACCGGGGAGCTGTTTTTT
TRBJ2-7 | - | once | TRBV6-2/TRBV6-3 | CAITKQGVRYEQYF | TGTGCCATTACCAAGCAGGGCGTGCGCTACGAGCAGTACTTC
TRBJ1-3 | TRBD1 | - | TRBV29-1 | CSVETGAGNTIYF | TGCAGCGTTGAAACAGGGGCTGGAAACACCATATATTTT
TRBJ2-2 | - | - | TRBV20-1 | CSVRRRGRETGELFF | TGCAGTGTTAGAAGGAGGGGGCGAGAAACCGGGGAGCTGTTTTTT
TRBJ2-1 | TRBD2 | once | TRBV10-3 | CAISERSGLADDEQFF | TGTGCCATCAGTGAACGGTCCGGACTAGCGGATGATGAGCAGTTCTTC
TRBJ2-5 | - | - | TRBV7-6 | CASGLARGRQETQYF | TGTGCCAGCGGCTTAGCGAGGGGACGTCAAGAGACCCAGTACTTC
TRBJ2-1 | TRBD2 | few | TRBV4-2 | CASSQDPSGLFYEQFF | TGTGCCAGCAGCCAAGATCCTAGCGGTTTGTTCTATGAGCAGTTCTTC
TRBJ2-5 | TRBD1 | few | TRBV11-1 | CASSLEPRAGGPLYQETQHF | TGTGCCAGCAGCTTAGAACCTCGGGCAGGGGGCCCCTTGTACCAAGAGACCCAGCACTTC
TRBJ2-7 | - | - | TRBV5-6 | CASSFRQLPYEQYF | TGTGCCAGCAGCTTTAGGCAGCTACCGTACGAGCAGTACTTC
TRBJ2-3 | - | few | TRBV4-2 | CASSPRTSWGTDTQYF | TGTGCCAGCAGCCCCCGGACTTCGTGGGGCACAGATACGCAGTATTTT
TRBJ2-7 | TRBD2 | - | TRBV5-1 | CASSKELAGGNLGGYEQYF | TGCGCCAGCAGCAAGGAACTAGCGGGAGGAAACCTCGGAGGTTACGAGCAGTACTTC
TRBJ2-7 | TRBD2 | - | TRBV6-6 | CAVGTTSTKQYF | TGTGCCGTCGGGACTACCTCTACGAAGCAGTACTTC
TRBJ2-7 | TRBD1 | few | TRBV9 | CASSVGHGTAYEQYF | TGTGCCAGCAGCGTAGGCCACGGGACAGCCTACGAGCAGTACTTC
TRBJ1-1 | - | - | TRBV7-2 | CASSSITEAFF | TGTGCCAGCAGCTCAATTACTGAAGCTTTCTTT
TRBJ2-5 | - | - | TRBV6-5 | CASRKMGQGFKKQYF | TGTGCCAGCAGAAAAATGGGGCAGGGTTTTAAGAAGCAGTACTTC
TRBJ2-1 | - | few | TRBV20-1 | CSGVMSEQFF | TGCAGTGGGGTAATGAGTGAGCAGTTCTTC
TRBJ1-4 | - | few | TRBV4-1 | CASSQVEGGWEKLFF | TGCGCCAGCAGCCAAGTGGAGGGGGGATGGGAAAAACTGTTTTTT
TRBJ2-5 | - | - | TRBV12-3/TRBV12-4 | CASSPRRGDYQETQYF | TGTGCCAGCAGCCCAAGGAGGGGGGATTACCAAGAGACCCAGTACTTC
TRBJ2-7 | - | few | TRBV12-3/TRBV12-4 | CASSYDRDEQYF | TGTGCCAGCAGTTACGATCGGGACGAGCAGTACTTC
TRBJ2-1 | - | once | TRBV20-1 | CSARDLWGTHNEQFF | TGCAGTGCTAGAGATCTTTGGGGGACGCACAATGAGCAGTTCTTC
TRBJ1-4 | - | - | TRBV20-1 | CSAPLQRPTNEKLFF | TGCAGTGCCCCACTACAGCGCCCAACTAATGAAAAACTGTTTTTT
TRBJ2-5 | - | - | TRBV7-2 | CASSLAPGAAGEQYF | TGTGCCAGCAGCTTAGCTCCGGGGGCCGCAGGGGAGCAGTACTTC
TRBJ2-1 | - | - | TRBV20-1 | CSARPRTGSYNEQFF | TGCAGTGCTAGACCCCGGACTGGGTCCTACAATGAGCAGTTCTTC
TRBJ1-2 | - | - | TRBV15 | CATSVIRAGGYYGYTF | TGTGCCACCAGCGTAATAAGAGCTGGGGGCTACTATGGCTACACCTTC
TRBJ2-1 | - | few | TRBV7-6 | CASSLGGQSNNEQFF | TGTGCCAGCAGCCTCGGTGGGCAAAGTAACAATGAGCAGTTCTTC
TRBJ2-2 | - | - | TRBV28 | CASRPNPHGATGELFF | TGTGCCAGCAGGCCAAATCCCCACGGGGCCACCGGGGAGCTGTTTTTT
TRBJ2-1 | - | - | TRBV14 | CARDDRPYNEQFF | TGTGCCAGAGACGACAGGCCTTACAATGAGCAGTTCTTC